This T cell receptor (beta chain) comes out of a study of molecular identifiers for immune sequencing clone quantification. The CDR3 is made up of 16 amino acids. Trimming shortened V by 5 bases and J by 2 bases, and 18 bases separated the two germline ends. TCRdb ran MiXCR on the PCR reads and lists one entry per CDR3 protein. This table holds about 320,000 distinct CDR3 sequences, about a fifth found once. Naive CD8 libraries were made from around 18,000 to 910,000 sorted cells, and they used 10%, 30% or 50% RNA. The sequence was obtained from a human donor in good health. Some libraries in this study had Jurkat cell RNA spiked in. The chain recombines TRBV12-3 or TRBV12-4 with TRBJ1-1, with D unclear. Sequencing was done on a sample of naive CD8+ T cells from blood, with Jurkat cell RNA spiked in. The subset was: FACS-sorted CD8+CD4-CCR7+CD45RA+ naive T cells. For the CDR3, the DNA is TGTGCCAGCAGTCCCTCCATGTGGTATGAAAACACTGAAGCTTTCTTT. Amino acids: CASSPSMWYENTEAFF.